The 27 T cell receptor beta chains in this list originate from one sample, sequenced in a study of cytomegalovirus exposure and HLA in healthy donors. Primers: 60 Vbeta forward and 13 Jbeta reverse. Profiled with immunoSEQ multiplex PCR; TCRdb holds only in-frame clones, not every one. The sample has 150,000 to 180,000 clones; approximately 74% are singletons. Sequencing was done on a sample of PBMCs. These receptors were taken from a man aged 25 to 45 in good health and CMV-seronegative.

This chain links TRBV5-6 with TRBJ2-5, with 7 bases lining up with TRBD1. The assigned J gene may be wrong: the sequence end matches TRBJ2-7 better. CDR1 and CDR2 (germline): SGHDT, YYEEEE. This CDR3 comprises 13 residues. The CDR3, as DNA: TGTGCCAGCAGCCTAAGACAGGGTAGCGAGCAGTACTTC. Translating gives CASSLRQGSEQYF.

V and J are TRBV4-1 and TRBJ2-1; 9 bases match TRBD1. The germline V gene encodes CDR1 MGHRA and CDR2 YSYEKL. Trimming took 5 bases from V and 3 from J; bases not matched to a gene: 5. The CDR3 has 15 residues. The CDR3 DNA sequence: TGCGCCAGCAGCGCTCCGGGACAGGGCTACAATGAGCAGTTCTTC. Translation: CASSAPGQGYNEQFF.

A single count supports this clone. The CDR3 here is CASSRGLAGGWTDTQYF. The CDR3, as DNA: TGTGCCAGCAGTCGTGGACTAGCGGGGGGGTGGACAGATACGCAGTATTTT. This sequence joins TRBV5-4 and TRBJ2-3; 15 nucleotides agree with TRBD2. CDR3 length: 17 amino acids. The ends lost 5 bases at V and 3 bases at J; junction bases unmatched: 7. In germline, CDR1 is SGHNT, CDR2 YYREEE (reference sequence).

V usage is TRBV21-1 and J usage is TRBJ1-1. TRBV21-1 is a known pseudogene. This CDR3 contains 15 residues. CDR3 sequence (DNA): TGTGCCAGCAGCAAAAGATGGAGGGCGAACACTGAAGCTTTCTTT. Translating gives CASSKRWRANTEAFF.

This rearrangement joins TRBV29-1 to TRBJ2-7, with a possible D match to TRBD1 (6 bases). Looked up from germline, CDR1 is SQVTM and CDR2 is ANQGSEA. The CDR3 runs to 13 residues. The V end was cut by 4 bases, the J end by 5 bases, with 15 bases between. This CDR3 reads CSVAPRGKNEQYF. The CDR3 nucleotides are TGCAGCGTTGCCCCCAGGGGCAAAAACGAGCAGTACTTC.

The chain combines TRBV19 with TRBJ2-1; the D gene is possibly TRBD2 (5 bases). With 1 base removed from V and 4 bases from J, the gap between germline ends came to 11 bases. The CDR3 loop spans 15 amino acids. Germline V gene lookup returns CDR1 LNHDA and CDR2 SQIVND (reference sequence). This CDR3 is CASSIVGRRYNEQFF. The CDR3 DNA reads TGTGCCAGTAGTATAGTCGGACGGAGGTACAATGAGCAGTTCTTC. Full variable domain (outside the CDR3, taken from reference TRBV19 and TRBJ2-1): DGGITQSPKYLFRKEGQNVTLSCEQNLNHDAMYWYRQDPGQGLRLIYYSQIVNDFQKGDIAEGYSVSREKKESFPLTVTSAQKNPTAFYLCASSIVGRRYNEQFFGPGTRLTVL.

The V gene is TRBV19, the J gene TRBJ2-7, with D possibly TRBD1 on 6 matching bases. V lost 3 bases to trimming and J lost 3 bases, with 12 bases between them. The CDR3 totals 14 residues. Germline loops: CDR1 LNHDA, CDR2 SQIVND (reference sequence). The CDR3 loop reads CASSIKGHDYEQYF. The CDR3 coding sequence is TGTGCCAGTAGTATCAAGGGACACGACTACGAGCAGTACTTC.

This clone showed up just a few times. This sequence joins TRBV29-1 and TRBJ2-7; TRBD2 agrees at 7 bases. J gave up 3 bases and V 8 bases, and 7 bases lay outside the gene matches. In germline, CDR1 is SQVTM, CDR2 ANQGSEA. CDR3 length: 12 residues. The CDR3 loop is CSIRGSYYEQYF. The CDR3 nucleotides are TGCAGCATCCGCGGGAGTTACTACGAGCAGTACTTC.

This sequence joins TRBV6-5 and TRBJ2-2, with 7 bases identical to TRBD2. CDR1 and CDR2 from the germline V gene are MNHEY and SVGAGI. Trimming at V came to 2 bases and at J to 2 bases, leaving 5 bases not matched to a gene. The CDR3 contains 16 residues. This CDR3 is CASSYIGGFNTGELFF. As DNA, the CDR3 is TGTGCCAGCAGTTACATCGGGGGGTTCAACACCGGGGAGCTGTTTTTT.

This chain joins TRBV10-3 and TRBJ2-2, with D possibly being TRBD2 (6 bases). Per germline, CDR1 ENHRY and CDR2 SYGVKD. The CDR3 sequence is 18 residues long. V lost 4 bases and J 0 bases, leaving 18 bases between the germline ends. The CDR3 spells CAISVRLADGTNTGELFF. The CDR3 DNA sequence: TGTGCCATCAGTGTGAGGTTAGCGGACGGAACGAACACCGGGGAGCTGTTTTTT.

This sequence joins TRBV30 and TRBJ2-1; TRBD1 agrees at 8 bases. The CDR3 has 16 residues. Trimming cost V 3 bases and J 0 bases; bases outside gene matches: 7. Germline V lookup: CDR1 GTSNPN, CDR2 SVGIG (reference sequence). DNA for the CDR3: TGTGCCTGGAGGGGACAGGCTGCAAGCTCCTACAATGAGCAGTTCTTC. This sequence encodes CAWRGQAASSYNEQFF. Filled out from reference TRBV30 and TRBJ2-1, the complete variable domain reads SQTIHQWPATLVQPVGSPLSLECTVEGTSNPNLYWYRQAAGRGLQLLFYSVGIGQISSEVPQNLSASRPQDRQFILSSKKLLLSDSGFYLCAWRGQAASSYNEQFFGPGTRLTVL.

The rearrangement joins TRBV11-3 to TRBJ2-2; 9 nucleotides agree with TRBD1. Looked up from germline, CDR1 is SGHNT and CDR2 is YENEEA. The CDR3 runs 16 residues. With 5 bases clipped from V and 0 bases from J, the junction kept 4 bases outside the gene matches. The CDR3 nucleotides read TGTGCCAGCAGCCCGGGACAGGGAACGAACACCGGGGAGCTGTTTTTT. Protein product: CASSPGQGTNTGELFF.

V is TRBV19 and J is TRBJ2-1, with 8 bases identical to TRBD2. CDR3 length equals 14 residues. The trim removed 5 bases at V and 8 bases at J, leaving 8 bases unmatched. CDR1 and CDR2 from the germline V gene are LNHDA and SQIVND (reference sequence). Here the CDR3 DNA reads TGTGCCAGTAGTGATAGCGGGGTTTTCCATGAGCAGTTCTTC. Amino acid sequence: CASSDSGVFHEQFF.

The rearrangement joins TRBV5-1 to TRBJ1-4, with TRBD1 identical over 9 bases. This CDR3 comprises 17 residues. Germline V gives CDR1 SGHRS, CDR2 YFSETQ. The V segment lost 2 bases and the J segment 7 bases; nucleotides outside the gene matches: 12. The CDR3, as DNA: TGCGCCAGCAGCTTAACCGGGACAGGGAGGAATAGTGAAAAACTGTTTTTT. Translation gives CASSLTGTGRNSEKLFF.

This rearrangement joins TRBV10-3 to TRBJ2-1; 10 bases match TRBD2. The J segment lost 4 bases and the V segment lost 10 bases, leaving 7 bases of the junction unmatched. Germline V CDR1 and CDR2: ENHRY, SYGVKD. The CDR3 sequence is 14 residues long. For the CDR3, the DNA is TGTGCCAGTCAAGCGGGGGGGAGATACAATGAGCAGTTCTTC. Its protein is CASQAGGRYNEQFF.

The V and J genes are TRBV6-5 and TRBJ1-6; D is unresolved. Deletions cut 5 bases from V and 9 bases from J, with 11 bases between. This CDR3 has 13 residues. Looked up from germline, CDR1 is MNHEY and CDR2 is SVGAGI. The CDR3 DNA sequence: TGTGCCAGCAGTCCACGACTATTTTCACCCCTCCACTTT. Its translation: CASSPRLFSPLHF.

The chain uses TRBV5-6 and TRBJ2-3, with unresolved D. This CDR3 comprises 13 residues. CDR1 is SGHDT and CDR2 is YYEEEE in the germline V gene. The ends were cut back, 6 bases at V and 1 base at J, with 9 bases in the middle. The CDR3 coding sequence is TGTGCCAGCAAACAGTCAGGCACAGATACGCAGTATTTT. This translates into CASKQSGTDTQYF. The entire variable domain, with the rest obtained from reference TRBV5-6 and TRBJ2-3, is as follows: DAGVTQSPTHLIKTRGQQVTLRCSPKSGHDTVSWYQQALGQGPQFIFQYYEEEERQRGNFPDRFSGHQFPNYSSELNVNALLLGDSALYLCASKQSGTDTQYFGPGTRLTVL.

This clone was detected once. The rearrangement uses TRBV6-6 and TRBJ2-3, with 9 bases fitting TRBD1. Germline CDR1 reads MNHNY; CDR2 reads SVGAGI (reference sequence). J was trimmed by 7 bases and V by 10 bases; bases with no gene match: 9. CDR3 length: 13 residues. The CDR3 DNA follows: TGTGCCACCGGGACAGGGTCGGTAAATACGCAGTATTTT. Translated, it gives CATGTGSVNTQYF.

CDR3 region: CASSYLLGAHGYTF. In DNA, the CDR3 is TGTGCCAGCAGTTACTTGCTAGGGGCTCATGGCTACACCTTC. This rearrangement joins TRBV6-5 to TRBJ1-2, with a tentative D call TRBD1 (5 bases). Trimming removed 1 base from V and 6 bases from J, with 12 bases in between. The CDR3 contains 14 residues. Germline CDR1 is MNHEY and CDR2 is SVGAGI.

The chain is built from TRBV9 and TRBJ1-1; TRBD1 aligns across 8 bases. Germline lookup yields CDR1 SGDLS and CDR2 YYNGEE. With V trimmed by 0 bases and J by 1 base, 5 bases remained unmatched. This CDR3 region has 16 residues. The CDR3 DNA reads TGTGCCAGCAGCGTAGGGGCAGGGGGCGGGAACACTGAAGCTTTCTTT. This sequence encodes CASSVGAGGGNTEAFF.

This clone has more than one count but fewer than ten. The chain has TRBV7-2 and TRBJ1-6, with 8 bases matching TRBD1. CDR1 is SGHTA, CDR2 FQGNSA, per germline. CDR3 size: 17 residues. Losses at the gene ends were 4 bases for V and 9 bases for J; bases not matched to a gene: 14. The CDR3 bases are TGTGCCAGCAGCTCCCTCGAGACAGGGGTTCGGGGTTCACCCCTCCACTTT. It yields the protein CASSSLETGVRGSPLHF.

V and J are TRBV27 and TRBJ2-3; TRBD2 matches 8 bases. Trimming at V came to 3 bases and at J to 2 bases, leaving 4 bases not matched to a gene. Germline values: CDR1 MNHEY, CDR2 SMNVEV (reference sequence). This CDR3 is built from 15 residues. DNA for the CDR3: TGTGCCAGCAGTTTTTTAGCGGGAAACACAGATACGCAGTATTTT. It codes for CASSFLAGNTDTQYF.

J is TRBJ2-7 and V is TRBV5-4; 11 bases align to TRBD2. From germline, CDR1 is SGHNT and CDR2 YYREEE (reference sequence). The CDR3 totals 17 residues. J gave up 0 bases and V 0 bases, and 5 bases lay outside the gene matches. The CDR3 region has the DNA TGTGCCAGCAGCTTGGCTCTAGCGGGGGGCGGCTCCTACGAGCAGTACTTC. It encodes CASSLALAGGGSYEQYF.

This chain joins TRBV15 and TRBJ2-7; TRBD2 agrees at 10 bases. Germline loops: CDR1 LNHNV, CDR2 YYDKDF (reference sequence). The CDR3 sequence is 15 residues long. V was clipped by 6 bases and J by 4 bases; unmatched bases: 9. For the CDR3, the DNA is TGTGCCACCAGAGAGGCAGCTAGCGGGGGATACGAGCAGTACTTC. Translating gives CATREAASGGYEQYF.

This chain links TRBV9 with TRBJ1-5; D may be TRBD1 (5 bases). CDR1 and CDR2 from the germline V gene are SGDLS and YYNGEE. V was shortened by 0 bases and J by 3 bases, with 10 bases between the two germline ends. The CDR3 is 15 residues long. The CDR3 here is CASSVGQGFNQPQHF. The CDR3 bases are TGTGCCAGCAGCGTAGGCCAGGGTTTCAATCAGCCCCAGCATTTT.

J is TRBJ1-6 and V is TRBV2; 12 nucleotides line up with TRBD1. Germline assignment: CDR1 SNHLY and CDR2 FYNNEI. The CDR3 runs to 16 residues. J gave up 10 bases and V 2 bases, and 6 bases lay outside the gene matches. CDR3 amino acids: CASSEWAGTGGSPLHF. DNA for the CDR3: TGTGCCAGCAGTGAATGGGCAGGGACAGGGGGCTCACCCCTCCACTTT.

This clone has only one observation. The chain employs TRBV5-1 and TRBJ2-5; maybe TRBD1 (6 bases). V was clipped by 4 bases and J by 0 bases, with 13 bases between them. The CDR3 consists of 15 residues. Germline lookup yields CDR1 SGHRS and CDR2 YFSETQ. CDR3 in amino acids: CASSEAGAYQETQYF. The CDR3 bases are TGCGCCAGCAGCGAAGCAGGGGCCTACCAAGAGACCCAGTACTTC. Full variable domain (outside the CDR3, taken from reference TRBV5-1 and TRBJ2-5): KAGVTQTPRYLIKTRGQQVTLSCSPISGHRSVSWYQQTPGQGLQFLFEYFSETQRNKGNFPGRFSGRQFSNSRSEMNVSTLELGDSALYLCASSEAGAYQETQYFGPGTRLLVL.